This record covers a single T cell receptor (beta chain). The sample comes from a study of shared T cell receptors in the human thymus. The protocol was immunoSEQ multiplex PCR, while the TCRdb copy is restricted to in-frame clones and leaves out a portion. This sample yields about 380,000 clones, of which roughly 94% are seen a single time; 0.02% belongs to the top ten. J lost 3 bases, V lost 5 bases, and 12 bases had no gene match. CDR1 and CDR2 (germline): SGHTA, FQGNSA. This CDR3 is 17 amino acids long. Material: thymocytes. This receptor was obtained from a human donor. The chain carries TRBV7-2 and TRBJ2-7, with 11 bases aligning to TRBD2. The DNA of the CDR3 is TGTGCCAGCAGCCTCTGGGGTACTAGCGGGAGTCACTACGAGCAGTACTTC. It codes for CASSLWGTSGSHYEQYF.